Below are 26 T cell receptor beta chains sequenced from a single sample in a study of regulatory T cells in long-lasting Graves disease. Assembly of TCR beta libraries relied on iRepertoire HTBI primers together with Arm-PCR of CDR3 regions. TCRdb reprocessed the multiplex PCR reads with MiXCR, giving one entry per CDR3 protein. The repertoire holds 400,000 to 450,000 distinct CDR3 sequences, more than 13% seen once, with approximately 15% in the top ten. Regarding time point: newly diagnosed GD, antithyroid drugs for less than 3 months. RNA extracted from PBMCs served as the sequencing template. This sample was also put to use in a study of T cells in Graves' hyperthyroidism and ophthalmopathy.

Sequenced here: peripheral blood mononuclear cells (PBMCs), sampled at new diagnosis, from a patient treated with antithyroid drugs. Receptors were obtained from a woman aged 25 to 39 with Graves disease.

With respect to this clonotype: This may be a read error, as it is one base from a much larger clone. The chain has TRBV5-6 and TRBJ1-4; D unclear. CDR1 and CDR2 (germline): SGHDT, YYEEEE. The length of the CDR3 is 15 residues. CDR3 protein: CASSRVDIGGEKLLF. In DNA form, the CDR3 reads TGTGCCAGCAGCCGCGTCGACATCGGTGGGGAAAAACTGCTTTTT.

On this clonotype itself: It may be a read error: a sequence one base away is much more abundant. V gene TRBV6-6 combines with J gene TRBJ1-1, with D uncertain. Trimming cost V 0 bases and J 6 bases, with 11 bases left between them. Germline CDR1 reads MNHNY; CDR2 reads SVGAGI (reference sequence). This CDR3 is 14 amino acids long. Written as DNA, the CDR3 is TGTGCCAGCAGTTACTCGGAGGGTAACGCTGAAGCTTTCTTT. Translation gives CASSYSEGNAEAFF.

With regard to this clonotype: A much larger clonotype is one base distant, so this may be a read error. The J gene is TRBJ2-7, the V gene TRBV18, with 13 bases fitting TRBD2. Germline CDR1 KGHSH, CDR2 LQKENI. The CDR3 runs 15 residues. The V and J ends lost 6 bases and 7 bases, in that order; junction bases with no gene match: 9. The CDR3 spells CASSQGLAGSNEQYF. The CDR3 bases are TGTGCCAGCTCCCAGGGACTAGCGGGGTCGAATGAGCAGTACTTC. The whole variable domain, filled in from reference TRBV18 and TRBJ2-7, reads NAGVMQNPRHLVRRRGQEARLRCSPMKGHSHVYWYRQLPEEGLKFMVYLQKENIIDESGMPKERFSAEFPKEGPSILRIQQVVRGDSAAYFCASSQGLAGSNEQYFGPGTRLTVT.

This clonotype was seen at least ten times. This chain connects TRBV6-1 to TRBJ1-2; the match to TRBD1 covers 8 bases. The CDR3 has 13 amino acids. Germline V gene data show CDR1 as MNHNS and CDR2 as SASEGT. Trimming took 6 bases from V and 8 from J; bases not matched to a gene: 8. The CDR3: CASSKDRDSGYTF. CDR3 DNA sequence: TGTGCCAGCAGCAAGGACAGGGATTCGGGCTACACCTTC.

This clonotype was recorded at least ten times. The CDR3 here is CASSPLPSQPQHF. In DNA, the CDR3 is TGTGCCAGCAGCCCTCTTCCGAGTCAGCCCCAGCATTTT. The gene calls are TRBV3-1 and TRBJ1-5, with D unresolved. The CDR3 runs to 13 residues. In germline, CDR1 is LGHDT, CDR2 YNNKEL (reference sequence). V gave up 4 bases and J gave up 6 bases, with 10 bases separating them.

This clonotype was seen a handful of times. CDR3 loop: CASSGGRGETQYF. CDR3 bases: TGTGCCAGCAGTGGAGGCAGGGGAGAGACCCAGTACTTC. V gene TRBV2 combines with J gene TRBJ2-5; D perhaps matches TRBD1 (6 bases). This CDR3 contains 13 residues. Trimming shortened V by 4 bases and J by 4 bases, and 10 bases separated the two germline ends. The V gene's germline CDR1 is SNHLY and CDR2 FYNNEI.

The V and J genes are TRBV12-3 or TRBV12-4 and TRBJ2-1; D uncertain. The CDR3 loop spans 11 amino acids. Trimming left V 6 bases short and J 8 bases short, with 8 bases between. CDR3 protein: CASRTTDEQFF. The CDR3 region has the DNA TGTGCCAGCAGAACTACAGATGAGCAGTTCTTC.

This clonotype appeared many times. The chain employs TRBV11-2 and TRBJ2-7; D possibly uses TRBD1 or TRBD2 (6 bases each). The V gene's germline CDR1 is SGHAT and CDR2 FQNNGV. CDR3 length: 16 residues. With 2 bases removed from V and 12 bases from J, the gap between germline ends came to 26 bases. The CDR3 is CASSLTSTGRGLHLYF. DNA for the CDR3: TGTGCCAGCAGCTTAACCTCAACCGGCCGGGGGCTTCACCTGTACTTC.

Concerning this clonotype: Possible read error: a much larger clone is one base away. The chain links TRBV30 to TRBJ2-1; perhaps TRBD2 as D (5 bases). The V and J ends lost 6 bases and 10 bases respectively, with 19 bases between them. Looked up from germline, CDR1 is GTSNPN and CDR2 is SVGIG (reference sequence). This CDR3 contains 13 residues. The CDR3 DNA is TGTGCCTGTCTTCGGGAACCGAACTACGAGCAGTTCTTC. The encoded protein is CACLREPNYEQFF.

This clonotype was observed many times. Germline is not matched at one junction end, which may reflect a read error. This chain links TRBV28 with TRBJ2-3, with TRBD1 matching over 9 bases. The CDR3 totals 13 residues. Germline CDR1 is MDHEN and CDR2 is SYDVKM. The CDR3 region is CASSNPGQGASGF. The DNA of the CDR3 is TGTGCCAGCAGTAACCCGGGACAGGGCGCTTCAGGATTT.

V usage is TRBV19 and J usage is TRBJ2-1; maybe TRBD2 (5 bases). The J call may be mistaken, given a closer DNA end match to TRBJ2-5. The CDR3 spans 14 residues. Germline CDR1 is LNHDA and CDR2 is SQIVND (reference sequence). This chain's CDR3 is CASSISAVQETQYF. Here the CDR3 DNA reads TGTGCCAGTAGTATTTCAGCGGTGCAAGAGACCCAGTACTTC.

This clonotype was counted only a few times. This chain joins TRBV7-6 and TRBJ1-1; D unresolved. The CDR3 has 13 amino acids. Germline V gene lookup returns CDR1 SGHVS and CDR2 FNYEAQ. The germline V and J ends were trimmed by 0 bases and 6 bases, with 8 bases remaining between them. CDR3 DNA sequence: TGTGCCAGCAGCTTAGCTGGACTTTCTGAAGCTTTCTTT. Encoded protein: CASSLAGLSEAFF.

Only a few counts were recorded for this clonotype. The rearrangement links TRBV30 to TRBJ2-6, with D perhaps TRBD1 or TRBD2 (5 bases each). This CDR3 region has 14 residues. From germline, CDR1 is GTSNPN and CDR2 SVGIG (reference sequence). The V end lost 5 bases, the J end lost 4 bases, and 12 bases lay between the germline ends. The DNA of the CDR3 is TGTGCCTGGGGGACCGGGACGGGGGCCAACGTCCTGACTTTC. Encoded protein: CAWGTGTGANVLTF.

To note about this clonotype: This likely traces to a read error, being one base from a far larger clone. This chain connects TRBV7-6 to TRBJ2-3; no clear D. Germline V CDR1 and CDR2: SGHVS, FNYEAQ. This CDR3 region has 13 residues. Trimming shortened V by 1 base and J by 1 base, and 3 bases separated the two germline ends. The CDR3 loop reads CASSLDGTDTQYF. Here the CDR3 DNA reads TGTGCCAGCAGCTTAGATGGCACAGATACGCAGTATTTT.

This clonotype has only a few counts. The junction departs from germline at one end; a sequencing error may be responsible. J is TRBJ2-5 and V is TRBV13, with D unresolved. This CDR3 is 14 amino acids long. CDR1 and CDR2 (germline): PRHDT, FYEKMQ (reference sequence). CDR3 nucleotide sequence: TGTGCCAGCAGCTTAATGGCTTCACAAGAGACCCAGCACTTC. The encoded protein is CASSLMASQETQHF.

The sample holds many counts of this clonotype. J is TRBJ1-5 and V is TRBV28, with 8 bases lining up with TRBD1. The CDR3 loop spans 14 amino acids. Trimming at V came to 6 bases and at J to 7 bases, leaving 8 bases not matched to a gene. Germline CDR1 reads MDHEN; CDR2 reads SYDVKM. CDR3 sequence: CASSRDRSFQPQHF. CDR3 DNA sequence: TGTGCCAGCAGCAGGGACAGGTCCTTCCAGCCCCAGCATTTT.

The J gene is TRBJ1-1, the V gene TRBV14, with D possibly being TRBD1 (6 bases). The CDR3 extends over 16 amino acids. V was trimmed by 4 bases and J by 3 bases, leaving 18 bases between them. Germline lookup yields CDR1 SGHDN and CDR2 FVKESK. The CDR3 sequence: CASSPLGGGADTEAFF. Here the CDR3 DNA reads TGTGCCAGCAGCCCATTAGGGGGGGGCGCCGACACTGAAGCTTTCTTT.

This clonotype has a count of ten or more. The rearrangement joins TRBV27 to TRBJ2-7; D tentatively fits TRBD1 or TRBD2 (5 bases each). Germline V gene sequence: CDR1 MNHEY, CDR2 SMNVEV (reference sequence). This CDR3 has 14 amino acids. The V end was cut by 5 bases, the J end by 2 bases, with 13 bases between. The CDR3 nucleotides are TGTGCCAGCAGTCCCGGGACCTCAACCTACGAGCAGTACTTC. Protein sequence: CASSPGTSTYEQYF.

The chain combines TRBV7-9 with TRBJ2-2; maybe TRBD2 (6 bases). Germline CDR1 reads SEHNR; CDR2 reads FQNEAQ (reference sequence). Trimming removed 2 bases at V and 2 bases at J, with 9 bases between. This CDR3 comprises 15 residues. Here the CDR3 reads CASSLFSGNTGELFF. DNA of the CDR3: TGTGCCAGCAGCTTATTTAGCGGAAACACCGGGGAGCTGTTTTTT. The full variable domain, rest sourced from reference TRBV7-9 and TRBJ2-2, is DTGVSQNPRHKITKRGQNVTFRCDPISEHNRLYWYRQTLGQGPEFLTYFQNEAQLEKSRLLSDRFSAERPKGSFSTLEIQRTEQGDSAMYLCASSLFSGNTGELFFGEGSRLTVL.

This clonotype was picked up many times. This chain connects TRBV14 to TRBJ2-1; tentatively, D is TRBD1 or TRBD2 (5 bases each). Germline CDR1 is SGHDN and CDR2 is FVKESK. V dropped 1 base and J dropped 10 bases, with 11 bases sitting between them. This CDR3 has 13 residues. The CDR3 DNA reads as TGTGCCAGCAGCCAAGGAGGGGCAGGGGAGCAGTTCTTC. Translating it yields CASSQGGAGEQFF.

This sequence joins TRBV25-1 and TRBJ2-5, with D tentatively TRBD2 (5 bases). CDR3 length equals 16 residues. Deletions cut 2 bases from V and 2 bases from J, with 15 bases between. CDR1 MGHDK and CDR2 SYGVNS come from the germline V gene. The CDR3 DNA sequence: TGTGCCAGCAGTGAAACCGGCCGGGGTCGTCAAGAGACCCAGTACTTC. Protein sequence: CASSETGRGRQETQYF. Looking up the rest from reference TRBV25-1 and TRBJ2-5 gives the full variable domain: EADIYQTPRYLVIGTGKKITLECSQTMGHDKMYWYQQDPGMELHLIHYSYGVNSTEKGDLSSESTVSRIRTEHFPLTLESARPSHTSQYLCASSETGRGRQETQYFGPGTRLLVL.

This clonotype was seen many times. The V gene is TRBV5-1, the J gene TRBJ1-1, with 11 positions matching TRBD1. Per germline, CDR1 SGHRS and CDR2 YFSETQ. V trimming: 3 bases; J trimming: 1 base; junction bases outside the gene matches: 2. The CDR3 spans 15 residues. CDR3 protein: CASSSGQGENTEAFF. The CDR3, as DNA: TGCGCCAGCAGCTCGGGACAGGGGGAGAACACTGAAGCTTTCTTT.

This clonotype has ten or more counts. The V call is TRBV28, the J call TRBJ2-4; TRBD2 aligns across 8 bases. Germline lookup yields CDR1 MDHEN and CDR2 SYDVKM. J was trimmed by 7 bases and V by 5 bases; bases with no gene match: 13. The CDR3 loop spans 16 amino acids. In nucleotides, the CDR3 is TGTGCCAGCAGTACCCCGGGGGGGAGCGAGGCGAACATTCAGTACTTC. It yields the protein CASSTPGGSEANIQYF.

This clonotype was seen at least ten times. The CDR3: CASSAGLAGDEQYF. The CDR3 DNA is TGTGCCAGTAGTGCTGGCCTAGCGGGAGACGAGCAGTACTTC. V and J are TRBV19 and TRBJ2-7; TRBD2 aligns across 10 bases. V trimming: 5 bases; J trimming: 5 bases; junction bases outside the gene matches: 6. This CDR3 is built from 14 residues. Germline V CDR1 and CDR2: LNHDA, SQIVND (reference sequence).

The rearrangement links TRBV4-1 to TRBJ2-3; possibly TRBD1 for D (6 bases). Trimming took off 2 bases at V and 4 bases at J, with 10 bases between the two ends. CDR1 and CDR2 from the germline V gene are MGHRA and YSYEKL. This CDR3 has 14 residues. The CDR3 coding sequence is TGCGCCAGCAGCCAAACCCCAGGGGCAGATACGCAGTATTTT. Its translation is CASSQTPGADTQYF.

The genes are TRBV7-2 and TRBJ2-1, with 14 bases fitting TRBD2. Trimming removed 5 bases from V and 6 bases from J; junction bases left unmatched: 6. CDR1 and CDR2 (germline): SGHTA, FQGNSA. This CDR3 region has 16 residues. CDR3 amino acids: CASSTGTSGSGNEQFF. The CDR3 bases are TGTGCCAGCAGCACCGGGACTAGCGGGAGCGGCAATGAGCAGTTCTTC. Based on the CDR3 plus reference TRBV7-2 and TRBJ2-1, the full variable domain is GAGVSQSPSNKVTEKGKDVELRCDPISGHTALYWYRQSLGQGLEFLIYFQGNSAPDKSGLPSDRFSAERTGGSVSTLTIQRTQQEDSAVYLCASSTGTSGSGNEQFFGPGTRLTVL.